This T cell receptor beta chain was identified in a study of blood T cell repertoires in COVID-19. The overall study: The study drew acute and convalescent COVID-19 samples from the United States, Italy and Spain. The cDNA or gDNA used as material had been derived from T cells, B-cell-depleted T cells, or PBMCs.

CDR3 length: 16 residues. CDR1 is MDHEN and CDR2 is SYDVKM in the germline V gene. Trimming took 5 bases from V and 7 from J, leaving 23 bases between them. Those enrolled in Seattle joined during active infection and were followed longitudinally afterward. Here immunoSEQ multiplex PCR was the method, and the copy in TCRdb shows in-frame clones only, minus some. This repertoire shows roughly 220,000 clones, about 86% found once; its top ten account for roughly 10%. Sequencing was done on a sample of peripheral blood. The clonotype comes from a woman aged 45-65 years with COVID-19, enrolled during active disease. The chain combines TRBV28 with TRBJ2-5; possible D gene TRBD2, 6 bases. The CDR3 nucleotides read TGTGCCAGCAGTCCGTCGGACGGTGGAGGGAGAGGGACCCAGTACTTC. It is translated as CASSPSDGGGRGTQYF. Complete variable domain (other parts from reference TRBV28 and TRBJ2-5): DVKVTQSSRYLVKRTGEKVFLECVQDMDHENMFWYRQDPGLGLRLIYFSYDVKMKEKGDIPEGYSVSREKKERFSLILESASTNQTSMYLCASSPSDGGGRGTQYFGPGTRLLVL.